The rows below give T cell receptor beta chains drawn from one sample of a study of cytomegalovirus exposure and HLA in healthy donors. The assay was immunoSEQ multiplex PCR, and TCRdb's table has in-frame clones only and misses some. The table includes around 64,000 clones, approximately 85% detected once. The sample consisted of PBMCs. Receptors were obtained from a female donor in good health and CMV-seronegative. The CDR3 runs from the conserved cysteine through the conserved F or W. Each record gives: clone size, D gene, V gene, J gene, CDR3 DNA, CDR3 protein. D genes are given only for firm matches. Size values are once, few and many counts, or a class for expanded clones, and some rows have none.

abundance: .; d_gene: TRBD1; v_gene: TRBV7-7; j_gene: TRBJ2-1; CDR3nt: TGTGCTAGCAGCACCTGGGACAGGGGAGGGGAGCAGTTCTTC; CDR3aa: CASSTWDRGGEQFF
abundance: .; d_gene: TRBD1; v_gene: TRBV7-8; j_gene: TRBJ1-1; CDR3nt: TGTGCCAGCAGCTCATCATTCGACAGGGGTCCATGGAATGGAGCTTTCTTT; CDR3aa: CASSSSFDRGPWNGAFF
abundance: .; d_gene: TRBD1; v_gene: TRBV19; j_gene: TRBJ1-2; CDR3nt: TGTGCCAGTAGTATAGCGACAGGGAGCTATGGCTACACCTTC; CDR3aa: CASSIATGSYGYTF
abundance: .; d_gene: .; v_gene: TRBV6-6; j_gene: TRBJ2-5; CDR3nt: TGTGCCAGCAGTTATGATCGAGGGTTGCCTCAAGAGACCCAGTACTTC; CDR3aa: CASSYDRGLPQETQYF
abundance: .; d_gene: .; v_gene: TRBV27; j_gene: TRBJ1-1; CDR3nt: TGTGCCAGCAGTTTACCACAGGGATGGGCTTTCTTT; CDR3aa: CASSLPQGWAFF
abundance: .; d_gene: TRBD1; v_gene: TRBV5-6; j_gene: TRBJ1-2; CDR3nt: TGTGCCAGCAGGTTCGACAGGGGGAGTAACTATGGCTACACCTTC; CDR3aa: CASRFDRGSNYGYTF
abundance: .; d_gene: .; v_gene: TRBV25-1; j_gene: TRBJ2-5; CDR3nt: TGTGCCAGCAGTGGGGTACAGGGCGCAGGCGAGACCCAGTACTTC; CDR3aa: CASSGVQGAGETQYF
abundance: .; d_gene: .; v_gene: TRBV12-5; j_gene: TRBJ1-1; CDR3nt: TGTGCTAGTGGTTTGCCGAGGTGGTCTGAAGCTTTCTTT; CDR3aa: CASGLPRWSEAFF
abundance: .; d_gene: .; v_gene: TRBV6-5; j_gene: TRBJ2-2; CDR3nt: TGTGCCAGCACCTCTCGGGCCGGGGAGCTGTTTTTT; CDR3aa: CASTSRAGELFF
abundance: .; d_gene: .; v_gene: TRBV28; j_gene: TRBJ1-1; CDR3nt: TGTGCCAGCAGGAACAGCAGGTTGACCGCTTTCTTT; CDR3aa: CASRNSRLTAFF
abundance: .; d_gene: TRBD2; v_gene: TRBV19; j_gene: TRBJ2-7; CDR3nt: TGTGCCAGTAGTATAGATTCCGGGGGGATCTACGAGCAGTACTTC; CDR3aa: CASSIDSGGIYEQYF
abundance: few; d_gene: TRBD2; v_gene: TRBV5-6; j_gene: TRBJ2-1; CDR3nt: TGTGCCAGCAGGAGACTAGCGGGAGGGTATGATGAGCAGTTCTTC; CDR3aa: CASRRLAGGYDEQFF
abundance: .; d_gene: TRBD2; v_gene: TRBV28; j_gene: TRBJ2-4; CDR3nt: TGTGCCAGCAGGGGACTAGCGGGAGATCGTGGAACCAAAAACATTCAGTACTTC; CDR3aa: CASRGLAGDRGTKNIQYF
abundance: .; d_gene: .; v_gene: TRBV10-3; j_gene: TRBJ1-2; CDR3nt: TGTGCCATCAGTGAGTCGACATTACAGGGTGACCATGGCTACACCTTC; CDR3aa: CAISESTLQGDHGYTF
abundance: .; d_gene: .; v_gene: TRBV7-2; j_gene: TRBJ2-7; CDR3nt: TGTGCCAGCAGCTTAGCGCTAGCAGGATACGAGCAGTACTTC; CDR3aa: CASSLALAGYEQYF
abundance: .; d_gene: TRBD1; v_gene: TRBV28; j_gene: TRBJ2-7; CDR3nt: TGTGCCAGCGACTCGGGACAGCTTACCTACGAGCAGTACTTC; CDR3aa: CASDSGQLTYEQYF
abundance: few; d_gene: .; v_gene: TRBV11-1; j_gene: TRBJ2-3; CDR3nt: TGTGCCAGCAGCTTAGGCGACACTGCGGGGAGCACAGATACGCAGTATTTT; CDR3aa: CASSLGDTAGSTDTQYF
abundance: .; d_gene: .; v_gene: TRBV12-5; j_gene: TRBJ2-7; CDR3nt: TGTGCTAGTGGTTTGGAGGGGGAACCTAGCTACGAGCAGTACTTC; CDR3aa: CASGLEGEPSYEQYF
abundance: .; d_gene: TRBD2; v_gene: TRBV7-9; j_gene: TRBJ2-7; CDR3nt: TGTGCCAGCAGCTTGGGAGGGTTCAAGAACGAGCAGTACTTC; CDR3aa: CASSLGGFKNEQYF
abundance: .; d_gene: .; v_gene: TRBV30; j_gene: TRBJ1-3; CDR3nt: TGTGCCTGGAGAGGGGGGGGCACAATCGGAAACACCATATATTTT; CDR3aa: CAWRGGGTIGNTIYF
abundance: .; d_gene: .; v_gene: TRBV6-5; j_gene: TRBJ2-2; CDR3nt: TGTGCCAGCAGCCGACAGACCGGGGAGCTGTTTTTT; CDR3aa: CASSRQTGELFF
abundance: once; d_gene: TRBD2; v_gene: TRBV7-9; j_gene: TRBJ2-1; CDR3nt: TGTGCCAGCAGCTTATTAGCGGGAGTAAGCAATGAGCAGTTCTTC; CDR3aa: CASSLLAGVSNEQFF
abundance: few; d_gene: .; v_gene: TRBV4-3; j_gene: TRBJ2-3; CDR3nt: TGCGCCAGCAGCCTAGGACTACCCCTCACAGATACGCAGTATTTT; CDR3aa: CASSLGLPLTDTQYF
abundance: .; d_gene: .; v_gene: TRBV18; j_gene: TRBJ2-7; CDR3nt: TGTGCCAGCTCACCAAATACCCAGGGGTCGACCTACGAGCAGTACTTC; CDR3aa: CASSPNTQGSTYEQYF
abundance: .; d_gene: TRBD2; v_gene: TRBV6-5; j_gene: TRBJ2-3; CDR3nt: TGTGCCAGCAGTGCCCTAGCGGGGGACGATACGCAGTATTTT; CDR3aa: CASSALAGDDTQYF
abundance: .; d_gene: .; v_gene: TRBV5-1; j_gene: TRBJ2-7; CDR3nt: TGCGCCAGCAGCTTGGGATTTTTGGACAGATTTTACGAGCAGTACTTC; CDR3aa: CASSLGFLDRFYEQYF
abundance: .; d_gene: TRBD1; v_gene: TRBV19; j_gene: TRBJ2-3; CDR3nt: TGTGCCAGCAGGGGGACAGATACGCAGTATTTT; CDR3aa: CASRGTDTQYF
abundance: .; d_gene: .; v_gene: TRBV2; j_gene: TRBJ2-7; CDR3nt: TGTGCCAGCAGTGTGGTAACCACAGCCTCCTACGAGCAGTACTTC; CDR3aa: CASSVVTTASYEQYF
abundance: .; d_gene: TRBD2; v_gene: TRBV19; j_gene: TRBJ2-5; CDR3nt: TGTGCCAGTGGTTTTGGAGGGCTAGCGGGGAAGGAGACCCAGTACTTC; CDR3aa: CASGFGGLAGKETQYF
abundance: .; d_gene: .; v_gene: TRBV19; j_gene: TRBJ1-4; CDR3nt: TGTGCCAGTCAGGTTCTTGCAACTAATGAAAAACTGTTTTTT; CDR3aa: CASQVLATNEKLFF
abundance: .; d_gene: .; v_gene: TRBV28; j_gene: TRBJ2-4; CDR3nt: TGTGCCAGCAGACCTACAGGGGCCAAAAACATTCAGTACTTC; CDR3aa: CASRPTGAKNIQYF
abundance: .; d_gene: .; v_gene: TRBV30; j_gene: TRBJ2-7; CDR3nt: TGTGCCTGGAGTTTATGGCAGGGTAGGGGTTACGAGCAGTACTTC; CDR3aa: CAWSLWQGRGYEQYF
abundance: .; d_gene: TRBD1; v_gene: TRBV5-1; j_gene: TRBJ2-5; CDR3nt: TGCGCCAGCGGGCCCGGGACAGGGAAAGGGGGATCGGGGGAGACCCAGTACTTC; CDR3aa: CASGPGTGKGGSGETQYF
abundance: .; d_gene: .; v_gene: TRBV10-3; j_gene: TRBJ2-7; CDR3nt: TGTGCCATCAGTTCTCAGGGATACGAGCAGTACTTC; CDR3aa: CAISSQGYEQYF
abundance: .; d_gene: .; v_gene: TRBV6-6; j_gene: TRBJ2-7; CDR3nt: TGTGCCAGCAGTTACACGGGACTGGGGCCTACTTTTGAGCAGTACTTC; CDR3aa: CASSYTGLGPTFEQYF
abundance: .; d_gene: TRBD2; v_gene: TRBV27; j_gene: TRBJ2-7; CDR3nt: TGTGCCAGCAGACCGGGGACTAGCGGGAGATTTTACGAGCAGTACTTC; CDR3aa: CASRPGTSGRFYEQYF
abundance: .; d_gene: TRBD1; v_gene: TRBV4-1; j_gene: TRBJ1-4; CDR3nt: TGCGCCAGCAGCCGCCTGACAGGGGCCGTCAATGAAAAACTGTTTTTT; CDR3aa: CASSRLTGAVNEKLFF
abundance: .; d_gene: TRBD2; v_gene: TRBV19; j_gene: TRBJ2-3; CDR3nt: TGTGCCAGTAGTATAGGCGGGAGAAGCACAGATACGCAGTATTTT; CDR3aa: CASSIGGRSTDTQYF
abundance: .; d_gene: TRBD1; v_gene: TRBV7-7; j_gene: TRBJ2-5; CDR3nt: TGTGCTAGCAGCTTAGGGGACAGTGCGGAGACCCAGTACTTC; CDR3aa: CASSLGDSAETQYF
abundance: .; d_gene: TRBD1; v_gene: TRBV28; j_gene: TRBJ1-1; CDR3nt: TGTGCCAGCAGTTTTGCCCCTGGGACAGACTTTTCGAACACTGAAGCTTTCTTT; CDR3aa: CASSFAPGTDFSNTEAFF
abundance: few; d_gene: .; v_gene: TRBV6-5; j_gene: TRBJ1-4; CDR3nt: TGTGCCAGCAGTTACGGTTTCGGGGGTCGGGGTGAAAAACTGTTTTTT; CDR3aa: CASSYGFGGRGEKLFF
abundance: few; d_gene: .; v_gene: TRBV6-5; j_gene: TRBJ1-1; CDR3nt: TGTGCCAGCAGTTACTCGGACACGAACACTGAAGCTTTCTTT; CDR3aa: CASSYSDTNTEAFF
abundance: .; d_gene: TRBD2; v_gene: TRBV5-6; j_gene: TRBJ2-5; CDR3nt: TGTGCCAGCAGCAAATGGGGGGGGGAGACCCAGTACTTC; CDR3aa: CASSKWGGETQYF
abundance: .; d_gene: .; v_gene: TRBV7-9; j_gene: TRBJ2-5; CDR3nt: TGTGCCAGCAGCTTGGCACAGGCCCAAGAGACCCAGTACTTC; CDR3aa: CASSLAQAQETQYF
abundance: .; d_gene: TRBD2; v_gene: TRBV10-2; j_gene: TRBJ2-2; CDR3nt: TGCGCCAGCAGGTCGGGGGGGTCGCCCGGGGAGCTGTTTTTT; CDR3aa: CASRSGGSPGELFF
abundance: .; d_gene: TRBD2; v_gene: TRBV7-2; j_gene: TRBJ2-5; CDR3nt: TGTGCCAGCAGCTCGCTAGCGGGGAACCAAGAGACCCAGTACTTC; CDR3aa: CASSSLAGNQETQYF
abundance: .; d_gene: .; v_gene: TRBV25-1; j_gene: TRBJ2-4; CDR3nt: TGTGCCAGCAGTGACCCCCACGGTGTTGAGGGTGCCAAAAACATTCAGTACTTC; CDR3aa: CASSDPHGVEGAKNIQYF
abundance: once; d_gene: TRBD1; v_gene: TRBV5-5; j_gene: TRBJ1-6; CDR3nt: TGTGCCAGCAGCCTTACAGGGGGAGCGGGGTTTTCACCCCTCCACTTT; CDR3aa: CASSLTGGAGFSPLHF
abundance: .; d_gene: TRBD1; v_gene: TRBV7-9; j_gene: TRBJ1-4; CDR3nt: TGTGCCAGCAGCGCAACACAGGGGGCTATTAGTGAAAAACTGTTTTTT; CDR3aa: CASSATQGAISEKLFF
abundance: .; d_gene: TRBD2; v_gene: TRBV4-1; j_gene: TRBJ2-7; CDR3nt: TGCGCCAGCAGCCAAGCGGTTAGGACTAGCGGCCCCTACGAGCAGTACTTC; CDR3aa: CASSQAVRTSGPYEQYF
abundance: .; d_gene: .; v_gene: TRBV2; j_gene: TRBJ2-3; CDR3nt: TGTGCCAGCAGTGCAGGTGATACGCAGTATTTT; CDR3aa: CASSAGDTQYF